The text below deals with one TCR beta chain. The antigen is undetermined. This record comes from a study of T cell responses to AZD1222 COVID-19 vaccine. Losses at the gene ends were 1 base for V and 10 bases for J; bases not matched to a gene: 8. Germline V gene data show CDR1 as MDHEN and CDR2 as SYDVKM. The CDR3 length is 14 residues. Second doses that came at about 4 or about 12 weeks were put together. Assay: immunoSEQ multiplex PCR; the TCRdb copy retains only in-frame clones and omits some. The sample shows roughly 100,000 clones, about 91% of them seen only once. Study-level findings and limits: Per reports, nearly half of all spike-specific TCRs target regions that are unmutated in variants. Spike-specific TCR breadth and depth were elevated following two AZD1222 doses. Repertoires were obtained only post-peak T cell response.

V and J are TRBV28 and TRBJ2-3, with 7 bases matching TRBD2. The TCR was taken from an adult who received the AZD1222 COVID-19 vaccine. The sample here was peripheral blood, taken 28 days after the second AZD1222 dose. The chain's CDR3 is CASSLSGTMRAQYF. For the CDR3, the DNA is TGTGCCAGCAGTTTATCCGGGACTATGCGAGCGCAGTATTTT.